This is a list of T cell receptor beta chains from one sample in a study of blood T cell repertoires in COVID-19. Using immunoSEQ multiplex PCR, the repertoire was profiled, and TCRdb retains in-frame clones only, with some absent. The profile shows roughly 200,000 clones, 84% of them singletons. The sequenced sample was peripheral blood. The origin of the receptors is a woman in her sixties or seventies with active or convalescent COVID-19. Each CDR3 is given with its conserved first and last residue. Fields, in order: D gene, J gene, clone size, V gene, CDR3 protein, CDR3 DNA. D genes are given only for firm matches. Clone size is given for some rows only: seen once, a few or many times, or a class if the clone is expanded.

d_gene: TRBD2; j_gene: TRBJ2-1; abundance: -; v_gene: TRBV29-1; CDR3aa: CSVVRTSGHEQFF; CDR3nt: TGCAGCGTTGTTAGGACTAGCGGCCATGAGCAGTTCTTC
d_gene: -; j_gene: TRBJ2-4; abundance: -; v_gene: TRBV4-1; CDR3aa: CASSQIVTLVNIQYF; CDR3nt: TGCGCCAGCAGCCAGATAGTCACTCTAGTAAACATTCAGTACTTC
d_gene: -; j_gene: TRBJ1-3; abundance: -; v_gene: TRBV6-5; CDR3aa: CASSYSAGRSGNTIYF; CDR3nt: TGTGCCAGCAGTTACTCGGCAGGGCGTTCTGGAAACACCATATATTTT
d_gene: TRBD1; j_gene: TRBJ2-7; abundance: -; v_gene: TRBV10-3; CDR3aa: CAISETGGSYEQYF; CDR3nt: TGTGCCATCAGCGAGACAGGGGGGTCCTACGAGCAGTACTTC
d_gene: -; j_gene: TRBJ1-2; abundance: -; v_gene: TRBV28; CDR3aa: CASSLPGQLNYGYTF; CDR3nt: TGTGCCAGCAGTTTGCCTGGGCAGCTTAACTATGGCTACACCTTC
d_gene: -; j_gene: TRBJ2-3; abundance: -; v_gene: TRBV4-1; CDR3aa: CASSQAQQGGTDTQYF; CDR3nt: TGCGCCAGCAGCCAAGCACAACAGGGGGGGACAGATACGCAGTATTTT
d_gene: -; j_gene: TRBJ1-1; abundance: once; v_gene: TRBV10-3; CDR3aa: CAISKQLNTEAFF; CDR3nt: TGTGCCATCAGTAAACAGTTGAACACTGAAGCTTTCTTT
d_gene: -; j_gene: TRBJ1-1; abundance: once; v_gene: TRBV11-2; CDR3aa: CASSLAGGPEAFF; CDR3nt: TGTGCCAGCAGCTTGGCCGGGGGGCCTGAAGCTTTCTTT
d_gene: TRBD2; j_gene: TRBJ2-5; abundance: -; v_gene: TRBV10-2; CDR3aa: CASSGGQAGGQETQYF; CDR3nt: TGCGCCAGCAGTGGGGGCCAAGCGGGAGGGCAAGAGACCCAGTACTTC
d_gene: TRBD2; j_gene: TRBJ2-1; abundance: -; v_gene: TRBV15; CDR3aa: CATSSTSGFYNEQFF; CDR3nt: TGTGCCACCAGCTCCACTAGCGGCTTCTACAATGAGCAGTTCTTC
d_gene: TRBD1; j_gene: TRBJ1-1; abundance: -; v_gene: TRBV6-4; CDR3aa: CASLDPGQRNTEAFF; CDR3nt: TGTGCCAGCCTAGATCCGGGACAGAGGAACACTGAAGCTTTCTTT
d_gene: -; j_gene: TRBJ1-4; abundance: few; v_gene: TRBV18; CDR3aa: CASSPGTTNEKLFF; CDR3nt: TGTGCCAGCTCACCCGGTACAACTAATGAAAAACTGTTTTTT
d_gene: -; j_gene: TRBJ2-1; abundance: -; v_gene: TRBV7-9; CDR3aa: CASSFRTSGEQFF; CDR3nt: TGTGCCAGCAGCTTTCGCACGTCAGGGGAGCAGTTCTTC
d_gene: TRBD2; j_gene: TRBJ2-3; abundance: -; v_gene: TRBV6-2/TRBV6-3; CDR3aa: CASRPRRAGGTDTQYF; CDR3nt: TGTGCCAGCCGCCCACGGCGGGCGGGAGGTACAGATACGCAGTATTTT
d_gene: TRBD1; j_gene: TRBJ1-2; abundance: -; v_gene: TRBV6-1; CDR3aa: CASSPGQVIYGYTF; CDR3nt: TGTGCCAGCAGCCCGGGACAGGTGATCTATGGCTACACCTTC
d_gene: -; j_gene: TRBJ1-6; abundance: -; v_gene: TRBV2; CDR3aa: CASGLRTANSPLHF; CDR3nt: TGTGCCAGCGGGTTACGGACAGCCAATTCACCCCTCCACTTT
d_gene: -; j_gene: TRBJ2-1; abundance: -; v_gene: TRBV19; CDR3aa: CASSRGELGRGNEQFF; CDR3nt: TGTGCCAGTAGTAGGGGGGAGCTGGGAAGGGGCAATGAGCAGTTCTTC
d_gene: -; j_gene: TRBJ1-1; abundance: -; v_gene: TRBV5-1; CDR3aa: CASGQGRGNTEAFF; CDR3nt: TGCGCCAGCGGTCAGGGGCGCGGGAACACTGAAGCTTTCTTT
d_gene: TRBD1; j_gene: TRBJ1-2; abundance: -; v_gene: TRBV29-1; CDR3aa: CSVDIDRANYGYTF; CDR3nt: TGCAGCGTTGATATTGACAGGGCCAACTATGGCTACACCTTC
d_gene: TRBD1; j_gene: TRBJ1-4; abundance: -; v_gene: TRBV28; CDR3aa: CASTHRGQGNEKLFF; CDR3nt: TGTGCCAGCACCCATCGGGGACAGGGGAACGAAAAACTGTTTTTT
d_gene: TRBD2; j_gene: TRBJ2-3; abundance: -; v_gene: TRBV24-1; CDR3aa: CATSDLDGLAERTDTQYF; CDR3nt: TGTGCCACCAGTGATTTGGATGGCCTAGCGGAACGCACAGATACGCAGTATTTT
d_gene: TRBD1; j_gene: TRBJ2-3; abundance: -; v_gene: TRBV28; CDR3aa: CASSSTGARTDTQYF; CDR3nt: TGTGCCAGCAGTTCGACAGGGGCCCGCACAGATACGCAGTATTTT
d_gene: TRBD1; j_gene: TRBJ2-1; abundance: -; v_gene: TRBV24-1; CDR3aa: CATSGTGGGNEQFF; CDR3nt: TGTGCCACCAGCGGGACAGGTGGCGGGAATGAGCAGTTCTTC
d_gene: -; j_gene: TRBJ2-1; abundance: -; v_gene: TRBV24-1; CDR3aa: CATSDARRGLLAEQFF; CDR3nt: TGTGCCACCAGTGATGCCCGACGGGGGTTGTTGGCTGAGCAGTTCTTC
d_gene: TRBD2; j_gene: TRBJ2-7; abundance: -; v_gene: TRBV12-5; CDR3aa: CASVPSGAYYEQYF; CDR3nt: TGTGCTAGTGTTCCCAGCGGGGCCTACTACGAGCAGTACTTC
d_gene: -; j_gene: TRBJ1-2; abundance: -; v_gene: TRBV5-4; CDR3aa: CASRQGQRPGYTF; CDR3nt: TGTGCCAGCAGGCAAGGACAGAGGCCCGGCTACACCTTC
d_gene: TRBD2; j_gene: TRBJ2-1; abundance: -; v_gene: TRBV18; CDR3aa: CASSPSAGGVRREQFF; CDR3nt: TGTGCCAGCTCCCCCTCAGCGGGAGGCGTTAGACGTGAGCAGTTCTTC
d_gene: TRBD2; j_gene: TRBJ2-2; abundance: -; v_gene: TRBV7-8; CDR3aa: CASSLYAGGEGTGELFF; CDR3nt: TGTGCCAGCAGCTTATACGCGGGGGGCGAAGGGACCGGGGAGCTGTTTTTT
d_gene: -; j_gene: TRBJ1-1; abundance: -; v_gene: TRBV1; CDR3aa: CTSSQDRQGSRRDTEAFF; CDR3nt: TGCACCAGCAGCCAAGATCGACAGGGTAGCCGAAGGGACACTGAAGCTTTCTTT
d_gene: TRBD1; j_gene: TRBJ1-1; abundance: -; v_gene: TRBV2; CDR3aa: CASTDRGFGNTEAFF; CDR3nt: TGTGCCAGCACGGACAGGGGGTTCGGGAACACTGAAGCTTTCTTT
d_gene: -; j_gene: TRBJ2-1; abundance: -; v_gene: TRBV10-3; CDR3aa: CAISEGPLTGTPYNEQFF; CDR3nt: TGTGCCATCAGTGAAGGCCCCCTAACAGGGACCCCTTACAATGAGCAGTTCTTC
d_gene: TRBD1; j_gene: TRBJ2-2; abundance: -; v_gene: TRBV5-1; CDR3aa: CASSWTGNTGELFF; CDR3nt: TGCGCCAGCAGCTGGACAGGAAACACCGGGGAGCTGTTTTTT
d_gene: -; j_gene: TRBJ2-5; abundance: -; v_gene: TRBV29-1; CDR3aa: CSVEEGALAETQYF; CDR3nt: TGCAGCGTTGAGGAGGGGGCCCTCGCAGAGACCCAGTACTTC
d_gene: -; j_gene: TRBJ2-3; abundance: -; v_gene: TRBV23-1; CDR3aa: CASSHRGSTDTQYF; CDR3nt: TGCGCCAGCAGTCACCGGGGGAGCACAGATACGCAGTATTTT
d_gene: TRBD1; j_gene: TRBJ2-6; abundance: -; v_gene: TRBV5-4; CDR3aa: CASSTRDSSRWGANVLTF; CDR3nt: TGTGCCAGCAGCACCCGGGACAGCTCAAGGTGGGGAGCCAACGTCCTGACTTTC
d_gene: TRBD1; j_gene: TRBJ1-6; abundance: few; v_gene: TRBV6-5; CDR3aa: CASRGQGRALHF; CDR3nt: TGTGCCAGCAGGGGACAGGGAAGAGCCCTCCACTTT
d_gene: -; j_gene: TRBJ1-2; abundance: -; v_gene: TRBV28; CDR3aa: CASSPSLSGVTSGYTF; CDR3nt: TGTGCCAGCAGTCCCTCCCTATCAGGCGTGACGAGCGGCTACACCTTC